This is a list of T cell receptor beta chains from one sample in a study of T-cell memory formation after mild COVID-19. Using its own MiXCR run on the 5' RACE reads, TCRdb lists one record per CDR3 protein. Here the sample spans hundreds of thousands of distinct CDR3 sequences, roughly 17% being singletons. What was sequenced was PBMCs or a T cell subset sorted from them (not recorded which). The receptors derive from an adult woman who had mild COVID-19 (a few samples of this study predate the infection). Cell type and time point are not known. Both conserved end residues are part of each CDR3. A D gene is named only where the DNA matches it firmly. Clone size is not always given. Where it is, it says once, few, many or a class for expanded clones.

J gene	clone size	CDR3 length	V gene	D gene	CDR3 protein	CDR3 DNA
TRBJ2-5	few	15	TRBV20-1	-	CSAREPRGRKETQYF	TGCAGTGCTAGAGAGCCCAGAGGGAGAAAAGAGACCCAGTACTTC
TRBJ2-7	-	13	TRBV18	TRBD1	CASSPGTVDEQYF	TGTGCCAGCTCGCCCGGGACAGTCGACGAGCAGTACTTC
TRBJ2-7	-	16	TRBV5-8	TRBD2	CASSAPGTSIPYEQYF	TGTGCCAGCAGCGCCCCCGGGACTAGCATCCCCTACGAGCAGTACTTC
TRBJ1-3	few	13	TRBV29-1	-	CSVVLNSGNTIYF	TGCAGCGTTGTACTTAACTCTGGAAACACCATATATTTT
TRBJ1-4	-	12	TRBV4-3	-	CASSHGNEKLFF	TGCGCCAGCAGCCACGGCAATGAAAAACTGTTTTTT
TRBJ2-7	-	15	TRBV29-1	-	CSVDEPTGFGNEQYF	TGCAGCGTTGATGAGCCCACAGGGTTCGGGAACGAGCAGTACTTC
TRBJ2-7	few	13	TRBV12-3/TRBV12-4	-	CASSLEKTYEQYF	TGTGCCAGCAGTTTGGAGAAAACCTACGAGCAGTACTTC
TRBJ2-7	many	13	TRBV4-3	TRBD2	CASSTQAGREVDF	TGCGCCAGCAGCACCCAGGCAGGGAGGGAAGTAGACTTC
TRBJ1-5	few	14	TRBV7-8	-	CASSSTDTNQPQHF	TGTGCCAGCAGCTCCACTGACACGAATCAGCCCCAGCATTTT
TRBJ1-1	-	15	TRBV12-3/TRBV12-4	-	CASSFRQGPNTEAFF	TGTGCCAGCAGTTTTAGGCAGGGCCCGAACACTGAAGCTTTCTTT
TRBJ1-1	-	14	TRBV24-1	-	CATSEPRGATEAFF	TGTGCCACCAGTGAACCCCGGGGGGCGACTGAAGCTTTCTTT